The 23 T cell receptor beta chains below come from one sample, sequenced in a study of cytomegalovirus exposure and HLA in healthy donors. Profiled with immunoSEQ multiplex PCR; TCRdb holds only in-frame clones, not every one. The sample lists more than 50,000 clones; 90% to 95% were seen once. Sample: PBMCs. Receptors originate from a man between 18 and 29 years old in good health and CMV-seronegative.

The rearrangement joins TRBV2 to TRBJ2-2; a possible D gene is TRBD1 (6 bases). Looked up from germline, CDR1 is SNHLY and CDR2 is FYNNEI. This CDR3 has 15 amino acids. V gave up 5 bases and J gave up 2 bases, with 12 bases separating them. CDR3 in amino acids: CASSPGTPNTGELFF. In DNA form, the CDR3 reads TGTGCCAGCAGTCCCGGGACACCAAACACCGGGGAGCTGTTTTTT.

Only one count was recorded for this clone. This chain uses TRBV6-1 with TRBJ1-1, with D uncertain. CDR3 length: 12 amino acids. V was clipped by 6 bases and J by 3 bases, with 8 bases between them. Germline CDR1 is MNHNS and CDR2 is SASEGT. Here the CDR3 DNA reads TGTGCCAGCAGCGGGTCCGACACTGAAGCTTTCTTT. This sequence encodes CASSGSDTEAFF.

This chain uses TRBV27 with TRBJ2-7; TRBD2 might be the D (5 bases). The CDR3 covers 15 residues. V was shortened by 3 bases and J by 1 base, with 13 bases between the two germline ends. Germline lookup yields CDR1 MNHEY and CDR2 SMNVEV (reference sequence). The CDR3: CASSFSASSSYEQYF. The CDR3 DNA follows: TGTGCCAGCAGTTTTAGCGCTAGCTCATCCTACGAGCAGTACTTC.

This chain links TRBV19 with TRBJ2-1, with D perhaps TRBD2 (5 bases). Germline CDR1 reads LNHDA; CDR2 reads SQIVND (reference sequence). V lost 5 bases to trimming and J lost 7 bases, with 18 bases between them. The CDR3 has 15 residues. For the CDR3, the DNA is TGTGCCAGTAGTCAGACTTTAGGTCGGGGTAATGAGCAGTTCTTC. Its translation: CASSQTLGRGNEQFF.

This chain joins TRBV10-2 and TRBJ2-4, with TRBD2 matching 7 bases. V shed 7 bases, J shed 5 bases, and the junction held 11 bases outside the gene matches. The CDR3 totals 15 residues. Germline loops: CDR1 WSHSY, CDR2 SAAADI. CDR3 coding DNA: TGCGCCAGCAAGAGTAACGGCGGGAGTCAAAACATTCAGTACTTC. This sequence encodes CASKSNGGSQNIQYF.

This chain's CDR3 is CSARGAYEQFF. The DNA for the CDR3 is TGCAGTGCTAGAGGGGCTTATGAGCAGTTCTTC. This chain joins TRBV20-1 and TRBJ2-1, with D uncertain. The V and J ends lost 1 base and 8 bases respectively, with 6 bases between them. CDR3 length: 11 residues. CDR1 and CDR2 (germline): DFQATT, SNEGSKA (reference sequence).

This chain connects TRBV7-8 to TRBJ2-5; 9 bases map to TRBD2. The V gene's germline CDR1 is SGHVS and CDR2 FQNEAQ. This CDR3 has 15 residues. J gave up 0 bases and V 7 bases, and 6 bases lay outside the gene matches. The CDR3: CASTSGRTYQETQYF. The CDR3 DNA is TGTGCCAGCACCAGCGGGAGGACGTACCAAGAGACCCAGTACTTC.

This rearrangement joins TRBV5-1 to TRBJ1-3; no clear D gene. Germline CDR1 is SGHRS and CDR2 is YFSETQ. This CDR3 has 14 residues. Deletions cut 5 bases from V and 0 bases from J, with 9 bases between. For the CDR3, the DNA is TGCGCCAGCAGACCAGGAAGCTCTGGAAACACCATATATTTT. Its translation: CASRPGSSGNTIYF.

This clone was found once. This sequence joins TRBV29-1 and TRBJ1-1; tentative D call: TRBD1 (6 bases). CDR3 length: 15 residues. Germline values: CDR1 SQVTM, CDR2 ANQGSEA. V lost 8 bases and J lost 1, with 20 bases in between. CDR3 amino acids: CSSRGTGTSNTEAFF. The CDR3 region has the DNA TGCAGCTCAAGAGGAACAGGGACCTCGAACACTGAAGCTTTCTTT.

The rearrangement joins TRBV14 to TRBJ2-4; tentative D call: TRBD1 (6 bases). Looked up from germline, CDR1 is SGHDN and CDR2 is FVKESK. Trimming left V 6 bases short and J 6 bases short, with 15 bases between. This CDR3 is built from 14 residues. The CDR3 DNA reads TGTGCCAGCAGTCTAGCCGGACAGAGAAACATTCAGTACTTC. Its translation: CASSLAGQRNIQYF. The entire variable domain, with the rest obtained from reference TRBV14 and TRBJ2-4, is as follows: EAGVTQFPSHSVIEKGQTVTLRCDPISGHDNLYWYRRVMGKEIKFLLHFVKESKQDESGMPNNRFLAERTGGTYSTLKVQPAELEDSGVYFCASSLAGQRNIQYFGAGTRLSVL.

The CDR3 reads CASSEAGTGVYEQYF. In nucleotides, the CDR3 is TGTGCCAGCAGTGAAGCGGGGACAGGGGTGTACGAGCAGTACTTC. This chain connects TRBV2 to TRBJ2-7, with TRBD1 matching 10 bases. J lost 4 bases, V lost 0 bases, and 3 bases had no gene match. Germline CDR1 reads SNHLY; CDR2 reads FYNNEI. The CDR3 contains 15 residues.

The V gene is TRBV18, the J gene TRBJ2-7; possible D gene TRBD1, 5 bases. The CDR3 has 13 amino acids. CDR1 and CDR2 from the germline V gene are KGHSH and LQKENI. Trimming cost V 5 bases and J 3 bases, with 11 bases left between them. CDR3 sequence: CASSSRQYYEQYF. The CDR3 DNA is TGTGCCAGCTCAAGTAGACAGTACTACGAGCAGTACTTC.

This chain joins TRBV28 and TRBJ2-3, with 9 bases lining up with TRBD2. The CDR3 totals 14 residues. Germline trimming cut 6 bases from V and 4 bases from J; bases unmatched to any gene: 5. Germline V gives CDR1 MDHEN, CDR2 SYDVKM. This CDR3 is CASSPGTSPDTQYF. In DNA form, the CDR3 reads TGTGCCAGCAGCCCCGGGACTAGCCCAGATACGCAGTATTTT.

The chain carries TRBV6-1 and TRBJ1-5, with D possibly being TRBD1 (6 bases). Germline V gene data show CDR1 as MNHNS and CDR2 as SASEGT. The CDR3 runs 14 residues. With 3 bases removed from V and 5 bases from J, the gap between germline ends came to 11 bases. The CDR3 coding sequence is TGTGCCAGCAGTGATGCAGGGGAATATCAGCCCCAGCATTTT. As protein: CASSDAGEYQPQHF.

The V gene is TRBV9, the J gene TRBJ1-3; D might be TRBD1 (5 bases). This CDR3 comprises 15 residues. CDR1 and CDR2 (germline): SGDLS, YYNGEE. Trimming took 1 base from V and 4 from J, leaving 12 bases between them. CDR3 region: CASSVLGQGGNTIYF. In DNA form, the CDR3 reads TGTGCCAGCAGCGTATTGGGCCAGGGCGGAAACACCATATATTTT.

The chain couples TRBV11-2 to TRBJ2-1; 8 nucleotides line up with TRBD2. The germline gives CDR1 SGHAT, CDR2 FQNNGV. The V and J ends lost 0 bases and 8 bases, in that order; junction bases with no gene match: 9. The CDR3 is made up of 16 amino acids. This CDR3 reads CASSLEGTRGWDEQFF. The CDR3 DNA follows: TGTGCCAGCAGCTTAGAGGGGACTAGGGGTTGGGATGAGCAGTTCTTC.

The CDR3: CASSPIRTRGTDTQYF. CDR3 nucleotide sequence: TGTGCCAGCAGCCCTATCCGGACTAGAGGGACAGATACGCAGTATTTT. The rearrangement links TRBV11-2 to TRBJ2-3, with 7 bases that match TRBD2. This CDR3 comprises 16 residues. Trimming took 5 bases from V and 3 from J; bases not matched to a gene: 11. Germline CDR1 and CDR2: SGHAT and FQNNGV.

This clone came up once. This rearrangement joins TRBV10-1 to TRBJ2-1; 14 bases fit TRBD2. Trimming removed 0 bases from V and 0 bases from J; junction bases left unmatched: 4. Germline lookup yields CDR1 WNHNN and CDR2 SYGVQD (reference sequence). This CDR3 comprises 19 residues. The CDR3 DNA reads TGCGCCAGCAGTGAGTCGAGGGGGACTAGCGGGAGCTCCTACAATGAGCAGTTCTTC. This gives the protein CASSESRGTSGSSYNEQFF.

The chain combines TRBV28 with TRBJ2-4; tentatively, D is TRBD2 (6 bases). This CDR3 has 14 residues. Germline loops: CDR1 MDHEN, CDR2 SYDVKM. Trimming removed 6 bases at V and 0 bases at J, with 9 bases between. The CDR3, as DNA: TGTGCCAGCAGGAGCGGGCTAGCCAAAAACATTCAGTACTTC. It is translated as CASRSGLAKNIQYF.

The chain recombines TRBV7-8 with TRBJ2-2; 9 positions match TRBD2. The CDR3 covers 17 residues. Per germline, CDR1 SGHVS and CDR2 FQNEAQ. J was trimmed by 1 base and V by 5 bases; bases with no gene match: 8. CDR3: CASSRRASGENTGELFF. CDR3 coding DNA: TGTGCCAGCAGCCGCCGGGCTAGCGGGGAGAACACCGGGGAGCTGTTTTTT.

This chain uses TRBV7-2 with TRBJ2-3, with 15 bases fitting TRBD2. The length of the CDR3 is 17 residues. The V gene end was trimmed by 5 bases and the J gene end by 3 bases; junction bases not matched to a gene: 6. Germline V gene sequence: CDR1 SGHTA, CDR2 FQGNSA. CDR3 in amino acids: CASSKSGLAGGTDTQYF. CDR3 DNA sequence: TGTGCCAGCAGCAAAAGCGGACTAGCGGGAGGGACAGATACGCAGTATTTT.

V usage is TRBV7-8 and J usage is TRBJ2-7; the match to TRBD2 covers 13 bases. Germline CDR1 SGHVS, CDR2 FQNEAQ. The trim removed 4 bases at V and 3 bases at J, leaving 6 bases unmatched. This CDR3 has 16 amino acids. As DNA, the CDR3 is TGTGCCAGCAGCTCAAGTCGGACTAGCGGGGGCTACGAGCAGTACTTC. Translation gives CASSSSRTSGGYEQYF.

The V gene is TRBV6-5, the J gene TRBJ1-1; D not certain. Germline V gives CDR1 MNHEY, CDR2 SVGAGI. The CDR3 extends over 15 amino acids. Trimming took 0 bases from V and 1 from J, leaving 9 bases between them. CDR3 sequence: CASSYSSQANTEAFF. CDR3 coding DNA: TGTGCCAGCAGTTACTCGAGTCAAGCGAACACTGAAGCTTTCTTT.